This T cell receptor beta chain was sequenced for a study of OX40 agonist ivuxolimab in advanced cancers. V lost 1 base, J lost 2 bases, and 15 bases lay in between. This CDR3 comprises 16 residues. CDR1 is MNHEY and CDR2 is SMNVEV in the germline V gene (reference sequence). The table came from immunoSEQ multiplex PCR; TCRdb's copy has only in-frame clones and leaves some out. The table lists about 43,000 clones, around 94% of them singletons, with 11% in the top ten. This chain links TRBV27 with TRBJ2-7; D not resolved. The specimen was CD4+ or CD8+ T cells sorted from blood, collected in a trial of the OX40 agonist ivuxolimab. This sequence was found in an adult with an advanced solid tumor such as melanoma, head and neck, liver or kidney cancer. This chain's CDR3 is CASSLFPDGSTYEQYF. DNA of the CDR3: TGTGCCAGCAGTTTATTTCCAGATGGATCAACCTACGAGCAGTACTTC.